Listed below are T cell receptor beta chains from one sample, sequenced in a study of blood T cell repertoires in COVID-19. TCRdb's table, derived via immunoSEQ multiplex PCR, lists solely in-frame clones and lacks some. The data show about 80,000 clones, around 76% seen once. Sequencing was carried out using peripheral blood. The receptors derive from a man between 65 and 80 years old with active or convalescent COVID-19. Each CDR3 is given with its conserved first and last residue. Each record gives: CDR3 DNA, CDR3 protein, V gene, J gene, clone size, D gene. The D gene is left open where the match is weak. Clone sizes are given selectively: once, few, many, or a class where the clone is expanded.

DNA: TGTGCCAGCAGCCAACCCCGGGACAGCCCCCAAGAGACCCAGTACTTC; CDR3: CASSQPRDSPQETQYF; V: TRBV3-1/TRBV3-2; J: TRBJ2-5; size: -; D: TRBD1
DNA: TGTGCCAGCAGCTGGAAGGACAGGTATGAAGCTTTCTTT; CDR3: CASSWKDRYEAFF; V: TRBV5-5; J: TRBJ1-1; size: many; D: TRBD1
DNA: TGCGCCAGCAGCTTGGAGTCAGGGCAAGGTCAGCCCCAGCATTTT; CDR3: CASSLESGQGQPQHF; V: TRBV5-1; J: TRBJ1-5; size: -; D: -
DNA: TGCGCCAGCTCCCTAGCGGGGAATGAGCAGTTCTTC; CDR3: CASSLAGNEQFF; V: TRBV10-1; J: TRBJ2-1; size: -; D: TRBD2
DNA: TGTGCCAGCAGCGTAGGCCCTCCAGGGGGCGGCTACAATGAGCAGTTCTTC; CDR3: CASSVGPPGGGYNEQFF; V: TRBV9; J: TRBJ2-1; size: -; D: TRBD1
DNA: TGTGCCAGTAGTAGGGGGCCGAACTATGGCTACACCTTC; CDR3: CASSRGPNYGYTF; V: TRBV19; J: TRBJ1-2; size: -; D: -
DNA: TGTGCCAGCAGTGGTGGGGGGTCCTACGAGCAGTACTTC; CDR3: CASSGGGSYEQYF; V: TRBV2; J: TRBJ2-7; size: -; D: -
DNA: TGCGCCAGCAGCTTCGACACCGGGATCTCTGGAAACACCATATATTTT; CDR3: CASSFDTGISGNTIYF; V: TRBV5-1; J: TRBJ1-3; size: -; D: -
DNA: TGTGCCAGCAGCTTAATTTCGGGGGAGCAGTACTTC; CDR3: CASSLISGEQYF; V: TRBV7-3; J: TRBJ2-7; size: -; D: -
DNA: TGTGCCAGCAGGGGGGGATCTGAAGCTTTCTTT; CDR3: CASRGGSEAFF; V: TRBV28; J: TRBJ1-1; size: -; D: -
DNA: TGTGCCAGCAGTTCTAGAGGGACAGTTCTGAACTACGAGCAGTACTTC; CDR3: CASSSRGTVLNYEQYF; V: TRBV11-3; J: TRBJ2-7; size: -; D: TRBD1
DNA: TGTGCCAGTTCTTCCGGAGACAGTAATGAAAAACTGTTTTTT; CDR3: CASSSGDSNEKLFF; V: TRBV25-1; J: TRBJ1-4; size: -; D: -
DNA: TGTGCCAGCAGCCCTCACCCGGGGGGGACACAGGGGTACGAGCAGTACTTC; CDR3: CASSPHPGGTQGYEQYF; V: TRBV9; J: TRBJ2-7; size: -; D: -
DNA: TGTGCCTGGAGTGGACAGGGGTATGGCTACACCTTC; CDR3: CAWSGQGYGYTF; V: TRBV30; J: TRBJ1-2; size: -; D: TRBD1
DNA: TGTGCCAGCCTGAGGGCTGACTATGGCTACACCTTC; CDR3: CASLRADYGYTF; V: TRBV6-5; J: TRBJ1-2; size: -; D: -
DNA: TGCGCCAGCAGCCTCGTAGGGGTGCATATCACCGGGGAGCTGTTTTTT; CDR3: CASSLVGVHITGELFF; V: TRBV4-1; J: TRBJ2-2; size: -; D: -
DNA: TGTGCCAGCAGCCAAGGGGGACAGGGGGCTCCCGATGAGCAGTTCTTC; CDR3: CASSQGGQGAPDEQFF; V: TRBV3-1/TRBV3-2; J: TRBJ2-1; size: -; D: TRBD1
DNA: TGCGCCAGCAGTGAAGCGTGGGGAAACACCATATATTTT; CDR3: CASSEAWGNTIYF; V: TRBV4-1; J: TRBJ1-3; size: many; D: -
DNA: TGTGCCAGCAGCTCACCGGGACAGAGCACAGATACGCAGTATTTT; CDR3: CASSSPGQSTDTQYF; V: TRBV7-3; J: TRBJ2-3; size: -; D: TRBD1
DNA: TGTGCCAGCAGCTCTCGGGGGGGCATGAACACTGAAGCTTTCTTT; CDR3: CASSSRGGMNTEAFF; V: TRBV3-1/TRBV3-2; J: TRBJ1-1; size: -; D: -
DNA: TGTGCCAGCAGCTTAGGCCCGGGGGAGGTTCATGGCTACACCTTC; CDR3: CASSLGPGEVHGYTF; V: TRBV7-2; J: TRBJ1-2; size: -; D: -
DNA: TGTGCCAGCTCACAGGGGGCCGGAGATACGCAGTATTTT; CDR3: CASSQGAGDTQYF; V: TRBV18; J: TRBJ2-3; size: -; D: TRBD1
DNA: TGCGCCAGCAGCTTGGCGTTTAACTCTGGAAACACCATATATTTT; CDR3: CASSLAFNSGNTIYF; V: TRBV5-1; J: TRBJ1-3; size: -; D: -
DNA: TGTGCCAGCAGTATAGGCCCGGGACAGATTAATTCACCCCTCCACTTT; CDR3: CASSIGPGQINSPLHF; V: TRBV28; J: TRBJ1-6; size: -; D: TRBD1
DNA: TGTGCCATCAGTGAGCCCCCCCAGCGGAATTCACCCCTCCACTTT; CDR3: CAISEPPQRNSPLHF; V: TRBV10-3; J: TRBJ1-6; size: -; D: -
DNA: TGTGCCAGCAGCCAAGGGGGCCAAGAGTCCGGGGGTCTCAATCAGCCCCAGCATTTT; CDR3: CASSQGGQESGGLNQPQHF; V: TRBV3-1/TRBV3-2; J: TRBJ1-5; size: -; D: -
DNA: TGCGCCAGCAGCTTGGGTAACCCCGGGGACACCCACTATGGCTACACCTTC; CDR3: CASSLGNPGDTHYGYTF; V: TRBV5-1; J: TRBJ1-2; size: -; D: -
DNA: TGTGCCACCAGCAATCTAGCGGGGGCCTTCCAAGAGACCCAGTACTTC; CDR3: CATSNLAGAFQETQYF; V: TRBV15; J: TRBJ2-5; size: once; D: TRBD2
DNA: TGTGCCAGCAGCGTCTCTCCGGGGAATTCACCCCTCCACTTT; CDR3: CASSVSPGNSPLHF; V: TRBV9; J: TRBJ1-6; size: -; D: -
DNA: TGTGCCAGCAGTAGCGGGGGGTTAAGGGCAGATACGCAGTATTTT; CDR3: CASSSGGLRADTQYF; V: TRBV7-2; J: TRBJ2-3; size: -; D: TRBD2
DNA: TGCGCCAGCAACTCCCCCGGACAGGTAGAGACCCAGTACTTC; CDR3: CASNSPGQVETQYF; V: TRBV10-1; J: TRBJ2-5; size: -; D: TRBD1
DNA: TGTGCCATCGGGAGTGGGGTCGGCACAGATACGCAGTATTTT; CDR3: CAIGSGVGTDTQYF; V: TRBV10-3; J: TRBJ2-3; size: -; D: -
DNA: TGCGCCAGCAGCCAAGGGGCAGGGTTTGGCCAGCCCCAGCATTTT; CDR3: CASSQGAGFGQPQHF; V: TRBV4-1; J: TRBJ1-5; size: -; D: -
DNA: TGTGCCAGCAGTGAGACAAGCCTGCAGCCCCAGCATTTT; CDR3: CASSETSLQPQHF; V: TRBV6-1; J: TRBJ1-5; size: once; D: -
DNA: TGTGCCAGCGCCCGTGGGAGCTCCCGGAAATTCTACGAGCAGTACTTC; CDR3: CASARGSSRKFYEQYF; V: TRBV19; J: TRBJ2-7; size: many; D: -
DNA: TGTGCCAGCAGCCACCAAAGGGGTAGGAATGAGACCCAGTACTTC; CDR3: CASSHQRGRNETQYF; V: TRBV11-3; J: TRBJ2-5; size: -; D: -
DNA: TGTGCCAGCAGCCCCGGGAACACTAATGAAAAACTGTTTTTT; CDR3: CASSPGNTNEKLFF; V: TRBV5-4; J: TRBJ1-4; size: few; D: -
DNA: TGTGCCAGCAGGAGTAACAGGTTATCGAACACTGAAGCTTTCTTT; CDR3: CASRSNRLSNTEAFF; V: TRBV6-5; J: TRBJ1-1; size: few; D: -
DNA: TGCGCCAGCAGCCATGGACAGTTTTTCTTT; CDR3: CASSHGQFFF; V: TRBV4-1; J: TRBJ1-1; size: -; D: -
DNA: TGTGCCAGCAGTACCCTCGGGGGTAGCGGGGGGGAGACCCAGTACTTC; CDR3: CASSTLGGSGGETQYF; V: TRBV28; J: TRBJ2-5; size: -; D: TRBD2
DNA: TGTGCCATCAGAGCACAGGGAGAGAACACTGAAGCTTTCTTT; CDR3: CAIRAQGENTEAFF; V: TRBV10-3; J: TRBJ1-1; size: -; D: -
DNA: TGTGCCAGCAGTGAGGGACTAGTACGCCATGAGCAGTTCTTC; CDR3: CASSEGLVRHEQFF; V: TRBV2; J: TRBJ2-1; size: -; D: TRBD2
DNA: TGTGCCAGCAGCTCTGTTAGCGGGGGGTCCTACGAGCAGTACTTC; CDR3: CASSSVSGGSYEQYF; V: TRBV5-4; J: TRBJ2-7; size: -; D: TRBD2
DNA: TGTGCCAGCAGTTTCCTAGCCCAAGAGACCCAGTACTTC; CDR3: CASSFLAQETQYF; V: TRBV12-3/TRBV12-4; J: TRBJ2-5; size: -; D: -
DNA: TGTGCCACCAGCAGAGATCGGCTAGCGGGGGCCAAAAACATTCAGTACTTC; CDR3: CATSRDRLAGAKNIQYF; V: TRBV15; J: TRBJ2-4; size: -; D: TRBD2
DNA: TGTGCCAGCAGGGGCTCTAGGGGCCCTGAGACCCAGTACTTC; CDR3: CASRGSRGPETQYF; V: TRBV2; J: TRBJ2-5; size: -; D: -
DNA: TGTGCCAGCAGCGTGACAGGGATGTATAATTCACCCCTCCACTTT; CDR3: CASSVTGMYNSPLHF; V: TRBV7-8; J: TRBJ1-6; size: few; D: TRBD1
DNA: TGTGCCAGCAGCGGTTGGGCAGGGGTGACCCAGTACTTC; CDR3: CASSGWAGVTQYF; V: TRBV3-1/TRBV3-2; J: TRBJ2-5; size: few; D: -
DNA: TGTGCCAGCAGCTTATACGAGTCCCCGACCTACGAGCAGTACTTC; CDR3: CASSLYESPTYEQYF; V: TRBV11-2; J: TRBJ2-7; size: once; D: -
DNA: TGTGCCAGCAGCTTAGCTAGGGACATCAACGAGCAGTACTTC; CDR3: CASSLARDINEQYF; V: TRBV11-2; J: TRBJ2-7; size: -; D: -
DNA: TGCGCCAGCAGCCTACAGGGGGGAGGGACTGAAGCTTTCTTT; CDR3: CASSLQGGGTEAFF; V: TRBV5-1; J: TRBJ1-1; size: -; D: TRBD1
DNA: TGCAGTGCAAGTTACAGGGGCTTTAACTATGGCTACACCTTC; CDR3: CSASYRGFNYGYTF; V: TRBV20-1; J: TRBJ1-2; size: once; D: TRBD1
DNA: TGTGCCAGCAGCGAGGGGACTAGCTTTAGCACAGATACGCAGTATTTT; CDR3: CASSEGTSFSTDTQYF; V: TRBV7-2; J: TRBJ2-3; size: -; D: TRBD2
DNA: TGTGCCAGCAGTGAAAGAAGGAGGGCCTACGAGCAGTACTTC; CDR3: CASSERRRAYEQYF; V: TRBV6-1; J: TRBJ2-7; size: -; D: -
DNA: TGTGCCAGCAGCCAAGGTCCCCTCTCTGGAAACACCATATATTTT; CDR3: CASSQGPLSGNTIYF; V: TRBV3-1/TRBV3-2; J: TRBJ1-3; size: -; D: -